The clone carrying this T cell receptor beta chain was seen at least ten times. These data come from a study of early T cells in non-severe SARS-CoV-2 infection. Germline trimming cut 4 bases from V and 8 bases from J; bases unmatched to any gene: 10. The CDR3 length is 14 residues. Germline CDR1 SGHRS, CDR2 YFSETQ. Individual cDNA molecules each received unique molecular identifiers attached to them. One entry per CDR3 protein results from TCRdb running MiXCR on the 5' RACE reads. The sample lists about 26,000 distinct CDR3 sequences, 4% to 4.5% occurring once. The origin of this receptor is an adult who was a healthcare worker with PCR-confirmed SARS-CoV-2 infection or an uninfected control (not recorded which). Sequenced sample: whole blood. V usage is TRBV5-1 and J usage is TRBJ1-1; 8 bases are shared with TRBD1. CDR3 DNA sequence: TGCGCCAGCAGCCCGAATTCCGGGACAGGAGAAGCTTTCTTT. Residues: CASSPNSGTGEAFF.